This T cell receptor beta chain is drawn from a study of beta chain features in type 1 diabetes. Reverse transcription of all isolated RNA meant that expressed TCRB transcripts were sequenced. Sequencing was performed with immunoSEQ multiplex PCR; in TCRdb, only in-frame clones are kept and a portion is missing. Of roughly 400,000 clones in the sample, more than 11% were seen once. V lost 1 base and J lost 2; bases outside the gene matches: 6. From germline, CDR1 is SGHNT and CDR2 YYREEE (reference sequence). The length of the CDR3 is 16 residues. The rearrangement joins TRBV5-4 to TRBJ2-5, with 9 bases lining up with TRBD2. This receptor was obtained from a man younger than 40 in good health. The sample consisted of naive CD4+ T cells from blood. CDR3 in amino acids: CASSLLGLATQETQYF. CDR3 nucleotides: TGTGCCAGCAGCTTGTTAGGACTAGCGACACAAGAGACCCAGTACTTC.